This T cell receptor (beta chain) was sequenced in a study of a mutant IDH1 vaccine in newly diagnosed glioma. Across the study: Pretreatment consisted of radiotherapy, temozolomide, or both, with most receiving both. Study-level findings and limits: Patients mounted vaccine-induced immune responses in 85% to 95% of cases.

About this clone itself: As yet, its antigen is unknown.

The time point denotes: week 23, last vaccination. Each vaccine dose was 300 ug of mutant IDH1 20-mer peptide, with topical imiquimod. Germline CDR1 MNHNS, CDR2 SASEGT. With 4 bases clipped from V and 6 bases from J, the junction kept 9 bases outside the gene matches. There are 16 residues in the CDR3. Here immunoSEQ multiplex PCR was the method, and the copy in TCRdb shows in-frame clones only, minus some. This table has about 41,000 clones, about 79% appearing once. The V call is TRBV6-1, the J call TRBJ1-3; 10 positions match TRBD1. Sequences were derived from PBMCs, sampled from a glioma patient whose treatment included an IDH1 peptide vaccine. The origin of this receptor is a woman in her 40s with glioma. Some clones in this sample may be carry-over from other donors' samples. The DNA of the CDR3 is TGTGCCAGCAGTGTGGCGACAGGGGGCGCGGTAAACACCATATATTTT. Its translation is CASSVATGGAVNTIYF.